The rows below give T cell receptor beta chains drawn from one sample of a study of spatial heterogeneity in lung cancer. TCRdb reprocessed the 5' RACE reads with MiXCR, giving one entry per CDR3 protein. The sample holds tens of thousands of distinct CDR3 sequences, roughly 8% seen once. The material was PBMCs, obtained at surgery. All receptors come from a male donor with early-stage non-small cell lung cancer. The CDR3 runs from the conserved cysteine through the conserved F or W. Fields, in order: CDR3 protein, V gene.

CDR3: CASSLVPLAQETQYF; V: TRBV5-1
CDR3: CSANPWTGTHNEQFF; V: TRBV20-1
CDR3: CASSLAVNTEAFF; V: TRBV12-3/TRBV12-4
CDR3: CASSVDRGNSPLHF; V: TRBV5-1
CDR3: CASSLYAGTSTDTQYF; V: TRBV11-2
CDR3: CASSLGSQLYNEQFF; V: TRBV7-3
CDR3: CASSQISRDTFSGPYEQYF; V: TRBV14
CDR3: CASSRTEVSYEQYF; V: TRBV7-9
CDR3: CASSLRGVSYEQYF; V: TRBV6-6
CDR3: CASSLDPAKTDTQYF; V: TRBV7-9
CDR3: CASSSDTGETQYF; V: TRBV6-5
CDR3: CASSRAADLMGNTEAFF; V: TRBV18
CDR3: CSATSTGTYQETQYF; V: TRBV20-1
CDR3: CATSIRDSGMQFF; V: TRBV15
CDR3: CASSPARANSYEQYF; V: TRBV18
CDR3: CASSLEGGPGHEQFF; V: TRBV7-3
CDR3: CASSLTTSGSDIQYF; V: TRBV13
CDR3: CASSFISGTYNEQFF; V: TRBV12-3/TRBV12-4
CDR3: CASFRGLDTEAFF; V: TRBV18
CDR3: CASLDTYSGNTIYF; V: TRBV25-1
CDR3: CASSSSWDTQYF; V: TRBV27
CDR3: CASSPGQGELFF; V: TRBV6-6
CDR3: CASIPTSGFYEQYF; V: TRBV6-1
CDR3: CASSPTASGELFF; V: TRBV18
CDR3: CASRTGQVSNQPQHF; V: TRBV19
CDR3: CASSSAGLAGVSGANVLTF; V: TRBV5-1
CDR3: CSVEISQETQYF; V: TRBV29-1
CDR3: CASSLTGEDGYTF; V: TRBV5-1
CDR3: CASNTLSNTEAFF; V: TRBV2
CDR3: CASSQRGTGVADTQYF; V: TRBV5-1
CDR3: CASSLGTSGAGDTQYF; V: TRBV7-2
CDR3: CASSFDGHLNTEAFF; V: TRBV5-5
CDR3: CSVSGTSGRTSYEQYF; V: TRBV29-1
CDR3: CASSQGLGNEKLFF; V: TRBV4-1
CDR3: CASTQTDRPLIQYF; V: TRBV7-9
CDR3: CAASGTSGTDTQYF; V: TRBV30
CDR3: CASSIEWTGNGYTF; V: TRBV19
CDR3: CASSPDRGPQHF; V: TRBV7-2
CDR3: CSVEDQGGQGFNNYGYTF; V: TRBV29-1
CDR3: CASSLRRGSTEAFF; V: TRBV3-1
CDR3: CASSYPRDRGRDEQFF; V: TRBV6-2/TRBV6-3
CDR3: CASSQDLAGAGELFF; V: TRBV3-1